These T cell receptor beta chains were read from a single sample in a study of patients and donors after allogeneic stem cell transplantation. TCRdb processed the RT-PCR reads anew with MiXCR; each CDR3 protein has one entry. Here the sample spans approximately 160,000 distinct CDR3 sequences, 24% being singletons. The sample taken for sequencing was blood, either unsorted or a sorted T cell fraction (not recorded which). Every receptor here comes from a human donor who was either an allogeneic HSCT recipient or a stem cell or donor lymphocyte infusion donor (not recorded which). It is not recorded whose cells these are; they may come from a transplant donor. The conserved cysteine and the conserved F or W are not part of the CDR3 here. The order of the fields is CDR3 length, V gene, J gene, CDR3 protein.

cdr3_length: 14; v_call: TRBV19; j_call: TRBJ2-1; cdr3_aa: ASSIPSGRAYNEQF
cdr3_length: 15; v_call: TRBV7-6; j_call: TRBJ2-2; cdr3_aa: ASSRLGTTQGTGELF
cdr3_length: 13; v_call: TRBV5-1; j_call: TRBJ1-2; cdr3_aa: ASSLSTNANYGYT
cdr3_length: 12; v_call: TRBV20-1; j_call: TRBJ2-7; cdr3_aa: SARDVDQGDPQY
cdr3_length: 14; v_call: TRBV15; j_call: TRBJ2-1; cdr3_aa: ATSRGTSGILGEQF
cdr3_length: 13; v_call: TRBV6-2/TRBV6-3; j_call: TRBJ1-2; cdr3_aa: ASTYRGTGNYGYT
cdr3_length: 12; v_call: TRBV12-3/TRBV12-4; j_call: TRBJ1-4; cdr3_aa: ASSEQGRGEKLF
cdr3_length: 9; v_call: TRBV6-6; j_call: TRBJ1-3; cdr3_aa: ASVYGTGVY
cdr3_length: 12; v_call: TRBV12-3/TRBV12-4; j_call: TRBJ1-4; cdr3_aa: ASSTQGANEKLF
cdr3_length: 12; v_call: TRBV3-1; j_call: TRBJ2-7; cdr3_aa: ASSLGVAGVAQY
cdr3_length: 11; v_call: TRBV12-3/TRBV12-4; j_call: TRBJ1-2; cdr3_aa: ASSLPLLGGYT
cdr3_length: 12; v_call: TRBV7-9; j_call: TRBJ1-4; cdr3_aa: ASSLRGSAEKLF
cdr3_length: 14; v_call: TRBV24-1; j_call: TRBJ2-1; cdr3_aa: ATSDPDGSSYNEQF
cdr3_length: 15; v_call: TRBV24-1; j_call: TRBJ2-1; cdr3_aa: ATSHGASGSWYNEQF
cdr3_length: 13; v_call: TRBV5-1; j_call: TRBJ1-4; cdr3_aa: ASSVILATNEKLF
cdr3_length: 9; v_call: TRBV25-1; j_call: TRBJ1-2; cdr3_aa: ASSDFYGYT
cdr3_length: 13; v_call: TRBV9; j_call: TRBJ1-4; cdr3_aa: ASSVVGATNEKLF
cdr3_length: 12; v_call: TRBV27; j_call: TRBJ2-5; cdr3_aa: ASSPAGWGETQY
cdr3_length: 12; v_call: TRBV12-3/TRBV12-4; j_call: TRBJ2-1; cdr3_aa: ASGTKSSYNEQF
cdr3_length: 13; v_call: TRBV6-5; j_call: TRBJ2-7; cdr3_aa: ASNKRGTSSYEQY
cdr3_length: 12; v_call: TRBV2; j_call: TRBJ1-6; cdr3_aa: ASSVGGADSPLH
cdr3_length: 11; v_call: TRBV6-1; j_call: TRBJ2-7; cdr3_aa: ASRVLRGHEQY
cdr3_length: 12; v_call: TRBV28; j_call: TRBJ2-7; cdr3_aa: ASSFRDRGYEQY
cdr3_length: 8; v_call: TRBV29-1; j_call: TRBJ1-1; cdr3_aa: SVSQGTAF
cdr3_length: 10; v_call: TRBV5-1; j_call: TRBJ1-2; cdr3_aa: ASSSDNYGYT
cdr3_length: 11; v_call: TRBV7-2; j_call: TRBJ1-2; cdr3_aa: ASSPSSVEGYT
cdr3_length: 11; v_call: TRBV5-1; j_call: TRBJ2-7; cdr3_aa: ASSSWTNDEQY